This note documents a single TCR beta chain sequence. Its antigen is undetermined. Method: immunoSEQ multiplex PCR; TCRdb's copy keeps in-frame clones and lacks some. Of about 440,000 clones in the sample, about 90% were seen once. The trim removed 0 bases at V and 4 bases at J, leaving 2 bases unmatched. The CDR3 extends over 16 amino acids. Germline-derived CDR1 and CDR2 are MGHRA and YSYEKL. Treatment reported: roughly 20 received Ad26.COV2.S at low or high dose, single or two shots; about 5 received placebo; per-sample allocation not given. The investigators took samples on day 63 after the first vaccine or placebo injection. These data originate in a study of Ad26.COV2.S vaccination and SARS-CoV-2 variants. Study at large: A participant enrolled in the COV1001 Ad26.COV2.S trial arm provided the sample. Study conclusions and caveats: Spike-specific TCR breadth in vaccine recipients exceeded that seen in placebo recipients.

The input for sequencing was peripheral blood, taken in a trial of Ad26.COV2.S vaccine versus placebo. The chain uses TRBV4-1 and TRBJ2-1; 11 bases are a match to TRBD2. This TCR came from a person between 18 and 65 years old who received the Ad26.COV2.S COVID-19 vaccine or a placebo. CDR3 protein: CASSQDPSGRYNEQFF. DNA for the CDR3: TGCGCCAGCAGCCAAGATCCTAGCGGGAGGTACAATGAGCAGTTCTTC.